Reported below is one T cell receptor beta chain. This sample was taken from a study of blood T cell repertoires in COVID-19. About the research overall: Both acute and convalescent COVID-19 samples were obtained from the United States, Italy and Spain.

Trimming removed 6 bases at V and 2 bases at J, with 10 bases between. Germline CDR1 reads KGHSH; CDR2 reads LQKENI. This CDR3 spans 13 amino acids. Generated by immunoSEQ multiplex PCR, the TCRdb table keeps only in-frame clones and is missing some. The sample includes under 140,000 clones, about 80% of them seen just once. This receptor was identified in a woman of 80 years or more with acute or convalescent COVID-19. The source material was peripheral blood. The rearrangement uses TRBV18 and TRBJ1-1; a weak D match, TRBD1 (5 bases). The CDR3 nucleotides read TGTGCCAGCTCCCAACAGGAAAACACTGAAGCTTTCTTT. This translates into CASSQQENTEAFF. The full variable domain, with the rest looked up from reference TRBV18 and TRBJ1-1, is NAGVMQNPRHLVRRRGQEARLRCSPMKGHSHVYWYRQLPEEGLKFMVYLQKENIIDESGMPKERFSAEFPKEGPSILRIQQVVRGDSAAYFCASSQQENTEAFFGQGTRLTVV.